This TCR beta chain emerged from a study of control samples from healthy donors and cancer patients. Only in-frame clones appear in the TCRdb table, and some are missing; sequencing was by immunoSEQ multiplex PCR. Of some 120,000 clones in the sample, approximately 94% were seen once. Germline-derived CDR1 and CDR2 are SQVTM and ANQGSEA. The CDR3 extends over 14 amino acids. The ends were cut back, 4 bases at V and 11 bases at J, with 21 bases in the middle. J is TRBJ2-1 and V is TRBV29-1; a weak D match, TRBD1 (6 bases). Sequencing was carried out using PBMCs. The sequence came from a man aged 50-59 years with head and neck cancer. CDR3 residues: CSVVDLRGSTKQFF. CDR3 in DNA: TGCAGCGTTGTAGACTTAAGGGGGTCGACGAAGCAGTTCTTC.